Shown below are 5 T cell receptor beta chains from a single sample sequenced in a study of blood T cell repertoires in COVID-19 (dated by TCRdb to 2019 to 2021). Libraries were constructed by the immunoSEQ multiplex PCR assay. TCRdb holds this immuneACCESS table with in-frame rearrangements only. Some clones are missing; in checked studies, unresolved V genes explain under half, and the rest has no known cause. The sample includes 190,000 or so clones, with about 90% observed a single time. The top ten constitute 0.75% to 0.9% of the sample. Sequenced: peripheral blood. Receptors were obtained from an older woman with acute or convalescent COVID-19.

The V gene is TRBV5-8, the J gene TRBJ2-7; tentative D call: TRBD2 (6 bases). CDR1 is SGHTS, CDR2 YDEGEE, per germline. CDR3 length: 15 residues. Trimming removed 1 base from V and 3 bases from J, with 14 bases in between. The CDR3 loop reads CASSLRGGEIYEQYF. CDR3 coding DNA: TGTGCCAGCAGCTTGAGGGGCGGGGAGATCTACGAGCAGTACTTC.

The rearrangement uses TRBV5-1 and TRBJ2-4; D remains ambiguous. The CDR3 runs to 14 residues. Per germline, CDR1 SGHRS and CDR2 YFSETQ. Trimming cost V 2 bases and J 0 bases, with 6 bases left between them. This CDR3 is CASSLAIAKNIQYF. The CDR3 DNA is TGCGCCAGCAGCTTAGCGATAGCCAAAAACATTCAGTACTTC.

V is TRBV3-1 (or the pseudogene TRBV3-2) and J is TRBJ2-5, with D tentatively TRBD1 (6 bases). Germline CDR1 reads LGHDT; CDR2 reads YNNKEL (reference sequence). V lost 5 bases to trimming and J lost 9 bases, with 16 bases between them. This CDR3 spans 13 amino acids. CDR3 loop: CASSGRQDTPQYF. The CDR3 DNA sequence: TGTGCCAGCAGCGGCCGACAGGATACCCCCCAGTACTTC.

CDR3 in DNA: TGTGCCAGTAGTACCGCACGGGACAGAGATAACTATGGCTACACCTTC. Translation gives CASSTARDRDNYGYTF. The chain has TRBV19 and TRBJ1-2; TRBD1 matches 7 bases. The ends lost 4 bases at V and 1 base at J; junction bases unmatched: 9. The CDR3 runs to 16 residues. The germline gives CDR1 LNHDA, CDR2 SQIVND (reference sequence).

The table lists this clone with a few counts. V usage is TRBV29-1 and J usage is TRBJ1-1; maybe TRBD1 (6 bases). The CDR3 totals 12 residues. V lost 3 bases to trimming and J lost 1 base, with 6 bases between them. Germline lookup yields CDR1 SQVTM and CDR2 ANQGSEA. The CDR3 sequence: CSVEDRNTEAFF. CDR3 in DNA: TGCAGCGTTGAGGACAGGAACACTGAAGCTTTCTTT.